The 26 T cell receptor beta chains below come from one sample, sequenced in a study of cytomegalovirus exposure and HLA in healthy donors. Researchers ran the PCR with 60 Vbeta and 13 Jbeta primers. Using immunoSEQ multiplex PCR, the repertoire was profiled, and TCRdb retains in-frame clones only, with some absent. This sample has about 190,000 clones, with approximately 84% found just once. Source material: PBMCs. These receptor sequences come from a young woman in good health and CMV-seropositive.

The CDR3 sequence is CASGMASGRTDTQYF. The CDR3 nucleotides are TGCGCCAGCGGTATGGCTAGCGGTAGAACAGATACGCAGTATTTT. The chain combines TRBV5-1 with TRBJ2-3; 7 bases fit TRBD2. The junction had 11 bases not matched to a gene; V was cut back by 7 bases and J by 3 bases. Germline assignment: CDR1 SGHRS and CDR2 YFSETQ. This CDR3 is 15 amino acids long.

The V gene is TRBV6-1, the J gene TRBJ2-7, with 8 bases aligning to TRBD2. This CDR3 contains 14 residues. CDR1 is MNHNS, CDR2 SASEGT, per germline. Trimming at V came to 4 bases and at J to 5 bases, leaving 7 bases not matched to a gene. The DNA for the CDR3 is TGTGCCAGCAGTGCGAGCGGGAGAGTCGACGAGCAGTACTTC. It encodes CASSASGRVDEQYF.

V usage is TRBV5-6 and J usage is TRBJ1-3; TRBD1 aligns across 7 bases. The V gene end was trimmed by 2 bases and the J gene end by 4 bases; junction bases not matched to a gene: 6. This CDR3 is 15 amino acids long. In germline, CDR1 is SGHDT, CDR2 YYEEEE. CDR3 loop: CASSFTGARGNTIYF. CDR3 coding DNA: TGTGCCAGCAGCTTTACAGGGGCCAGGGGAAACACCATATATTTT.

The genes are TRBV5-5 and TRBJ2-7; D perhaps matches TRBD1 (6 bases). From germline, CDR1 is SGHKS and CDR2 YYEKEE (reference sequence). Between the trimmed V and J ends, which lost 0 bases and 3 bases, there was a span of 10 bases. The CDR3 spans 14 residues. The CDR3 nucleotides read TGTGCCAGCAGCTTGGTCGTCAGGGGCTACGAGCAGTACTTC. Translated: CASSLVVRGYEQYF.

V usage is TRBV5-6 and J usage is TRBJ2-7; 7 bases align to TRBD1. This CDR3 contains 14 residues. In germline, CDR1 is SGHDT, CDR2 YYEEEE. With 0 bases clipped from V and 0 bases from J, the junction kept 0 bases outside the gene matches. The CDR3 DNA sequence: TGTGCCAGCAGCTTGGGGGACAGCTCCTACGAGCAGTACTTC. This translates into CASSLGDSSYEQYF.

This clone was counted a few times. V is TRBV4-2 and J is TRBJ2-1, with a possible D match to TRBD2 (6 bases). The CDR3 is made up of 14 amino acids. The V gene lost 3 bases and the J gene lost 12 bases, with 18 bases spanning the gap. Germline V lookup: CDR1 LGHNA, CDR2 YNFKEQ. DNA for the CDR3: TGTGCCAGCAGCCATAGCGGCCTCCCCGGGATGCAGTTCTTC. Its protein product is CASSHSGLPGMQFF.

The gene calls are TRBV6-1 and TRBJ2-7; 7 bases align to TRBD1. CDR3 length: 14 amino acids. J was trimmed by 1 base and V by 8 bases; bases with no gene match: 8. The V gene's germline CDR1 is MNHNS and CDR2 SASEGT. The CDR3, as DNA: TGTGCCAGCTACGGACAGGTTTTTTCCTACGAGCAGTACTTC. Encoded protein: CASYGQVFSYEQYF.

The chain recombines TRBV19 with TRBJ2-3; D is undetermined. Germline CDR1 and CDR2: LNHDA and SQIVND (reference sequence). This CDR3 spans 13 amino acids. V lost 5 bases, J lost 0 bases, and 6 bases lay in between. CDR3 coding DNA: TGTGCCAGTAGTCCTACTAGCACAGATACGCAGTATTTT. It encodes CASSPTSTDTQYF.

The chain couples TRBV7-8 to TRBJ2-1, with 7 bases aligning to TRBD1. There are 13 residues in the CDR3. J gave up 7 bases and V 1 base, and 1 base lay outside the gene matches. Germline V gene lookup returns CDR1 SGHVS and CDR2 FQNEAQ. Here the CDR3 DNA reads TGTGCCAGCAGCTTAGAACAGGGGAATGAGCAGTTCTTC. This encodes CASSLEQGNEQFF.

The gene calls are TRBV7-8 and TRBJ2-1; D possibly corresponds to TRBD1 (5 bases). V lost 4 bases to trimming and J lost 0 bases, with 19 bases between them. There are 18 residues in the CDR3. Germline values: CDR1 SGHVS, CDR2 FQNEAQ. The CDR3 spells CASSYLGVGLDSYNEQFF. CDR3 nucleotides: TGTGCCAGCAGCTATTTAGGCGTGGGGCTTGACTCCTACAATGAGCAGTTCTTC.

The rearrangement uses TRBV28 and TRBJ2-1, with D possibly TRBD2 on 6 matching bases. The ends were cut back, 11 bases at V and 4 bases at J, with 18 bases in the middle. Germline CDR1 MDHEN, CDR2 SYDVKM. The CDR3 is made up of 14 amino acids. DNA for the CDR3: TGTGCCGGCAACTCCGGGACTCTGTACAATGAGCAGTTCTTC. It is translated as CAGNSGTLYNEQFF. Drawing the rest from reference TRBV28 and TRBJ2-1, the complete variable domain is DVKVTQSSRYLVKRTGEKVFLECVQDMDHENMFWYRQDPGLGLRLIYFSYDVKMKEKGDIPEGYSVSREKKERFSLILESASTNQTSMYLCAGNSGTLYNEQFFGPGTRLTVL.

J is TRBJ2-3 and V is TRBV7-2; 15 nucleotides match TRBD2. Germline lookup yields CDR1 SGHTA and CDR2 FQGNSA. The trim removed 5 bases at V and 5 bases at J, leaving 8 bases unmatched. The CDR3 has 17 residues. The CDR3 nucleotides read TGTGCCAGCAGCGCCTGGACTAGCGGGAGGGCCAGAGATACGCAGTATTTT. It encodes CASSAWTSGRARDTQYF.

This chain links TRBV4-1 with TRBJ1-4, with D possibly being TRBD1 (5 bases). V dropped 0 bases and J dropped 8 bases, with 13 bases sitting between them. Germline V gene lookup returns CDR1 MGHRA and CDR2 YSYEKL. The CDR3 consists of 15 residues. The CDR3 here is CASSQDQAGREKLFF. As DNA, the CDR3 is TGCGCCAGCAGCCAAGATCAAGCAGGGCGGGAAAAACTGTTTTTT.

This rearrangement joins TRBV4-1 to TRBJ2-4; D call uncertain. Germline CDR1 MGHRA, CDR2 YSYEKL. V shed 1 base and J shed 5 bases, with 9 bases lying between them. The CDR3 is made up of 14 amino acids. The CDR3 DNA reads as TGCGCCAGCAGCCAAGGGTACGGAGAAAACATTCAGTACTTC. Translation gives CASSQGYGENIQYF.

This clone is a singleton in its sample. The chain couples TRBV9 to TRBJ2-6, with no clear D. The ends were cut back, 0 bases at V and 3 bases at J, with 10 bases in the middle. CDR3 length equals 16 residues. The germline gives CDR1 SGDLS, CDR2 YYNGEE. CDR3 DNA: TGTGCCAGCAGCGTAGCTTCCACGAGTGGGGCCAACGTCCTGACTTTC. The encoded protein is CASSVASTSGANVLTF.

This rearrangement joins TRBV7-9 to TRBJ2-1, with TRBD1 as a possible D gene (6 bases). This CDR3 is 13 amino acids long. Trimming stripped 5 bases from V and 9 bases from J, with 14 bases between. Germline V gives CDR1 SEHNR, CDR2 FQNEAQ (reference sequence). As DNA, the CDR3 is TGTGCCAGCAGCCCCACAGGGAGTCGTGAGCAGTTCTTC. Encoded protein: CASSPTGSREQFF. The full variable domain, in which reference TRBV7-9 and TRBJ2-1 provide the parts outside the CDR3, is DTGVSQNPRHKITKRGQNVTFRCDPISEHNRLYWYRQTLGQGPEFLTYFQNEAQLEKSRLLSDRFSAERPKGSFSTLEIQRTEQGDSAMYLCASSPTGSREQFFGPGTRLTVL.

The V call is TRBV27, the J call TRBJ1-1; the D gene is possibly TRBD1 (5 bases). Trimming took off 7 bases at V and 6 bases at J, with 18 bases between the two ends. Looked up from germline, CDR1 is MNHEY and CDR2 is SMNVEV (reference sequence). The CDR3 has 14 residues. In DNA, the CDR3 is TGTGCCAGCACCCCCCTTCGGGGGACCGCTGAAGCTTTCTTT. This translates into CASTPLRGTAEAFF.

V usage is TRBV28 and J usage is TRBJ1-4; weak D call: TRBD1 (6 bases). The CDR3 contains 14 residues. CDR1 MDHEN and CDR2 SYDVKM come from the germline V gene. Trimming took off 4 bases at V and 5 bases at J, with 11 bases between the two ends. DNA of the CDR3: TGTGCCAGCAGTTGGACAGTCAAGAATGAAAAACTGTTTTTT. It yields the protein CASSWTVKNEKLFF.

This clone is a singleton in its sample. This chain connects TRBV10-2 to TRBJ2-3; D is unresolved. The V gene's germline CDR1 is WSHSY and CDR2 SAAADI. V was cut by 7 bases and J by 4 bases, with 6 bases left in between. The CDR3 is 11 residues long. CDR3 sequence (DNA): TGCGCCAGCACCTTAGCAGATACGCAGTATTTT. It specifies CASTLADTQYF.

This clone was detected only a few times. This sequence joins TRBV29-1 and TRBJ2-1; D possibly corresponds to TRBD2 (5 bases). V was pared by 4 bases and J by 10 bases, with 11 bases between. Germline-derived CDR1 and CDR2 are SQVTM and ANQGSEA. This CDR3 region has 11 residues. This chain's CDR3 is CSVAGSGEQFF. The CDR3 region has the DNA TGCAGCGTTGCGGGGTCGGGGGAGCAGTTCTTC.

CDR3 region: CASSQDIGGVGFNSPLHF. CDR3 nucleotide sequence: TGCGCCAGCAGCCAAGATATTGGAGGGGTCGGATTTAATTCACCCCTCCACTTT. J is TRBJ1-6 and V is TRBV4-3; perhaps TRBD1 as D (5 bases). The CDR3 is 18 amino acids. Trimming cost V 0 bases and J 6 bases, with 18 bases left between them. The germline CDR1 and CDR2 sequences are LGHNA and YSLEER.

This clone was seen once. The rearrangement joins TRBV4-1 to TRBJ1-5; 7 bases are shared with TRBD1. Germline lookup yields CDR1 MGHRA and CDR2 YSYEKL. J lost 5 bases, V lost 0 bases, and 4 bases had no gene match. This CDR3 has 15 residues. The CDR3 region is CASSQEGTADQPQHF. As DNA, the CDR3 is TGCGCCAGCAGCCAAGAGGGGACAGCCGATCAGCCCCAGCATTTT.

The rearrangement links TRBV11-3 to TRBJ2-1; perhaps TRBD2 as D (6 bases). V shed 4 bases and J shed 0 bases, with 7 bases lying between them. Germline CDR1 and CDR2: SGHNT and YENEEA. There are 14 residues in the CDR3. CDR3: CASSSGVSYNEQFF. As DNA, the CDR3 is TGTGCCAGCAGCTCGGGGGTCTCCTACAATGAGCAGTTCTTC.

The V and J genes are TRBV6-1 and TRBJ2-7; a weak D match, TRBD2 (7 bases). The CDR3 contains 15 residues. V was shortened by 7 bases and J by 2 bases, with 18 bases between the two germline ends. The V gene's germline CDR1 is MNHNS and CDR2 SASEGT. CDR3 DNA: TGTGCCAGCAACCCGGGTGGGGGGGCGACCTACGAGCAGTACTTC. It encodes CASNPGGGATYEQYF.

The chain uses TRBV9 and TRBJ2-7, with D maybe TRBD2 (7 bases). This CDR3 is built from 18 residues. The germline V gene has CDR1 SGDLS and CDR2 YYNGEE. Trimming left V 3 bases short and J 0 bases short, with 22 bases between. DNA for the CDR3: TGTGCCAGCAGCGAGGGGAGGGGATGGACAGACAGCTCCTACGAGCAGTACTTC. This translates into CASSEGRGWTDSSYEQYF.

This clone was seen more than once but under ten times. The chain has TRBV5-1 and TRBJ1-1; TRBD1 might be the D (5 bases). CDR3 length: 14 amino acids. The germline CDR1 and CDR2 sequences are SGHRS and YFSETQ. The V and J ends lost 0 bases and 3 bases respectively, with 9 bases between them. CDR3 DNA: TGCGCCAGCAGCTTGGCAGGGCCGGACACTGAAGCTTTCTTT. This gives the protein CASSLAGPDTEAFF.